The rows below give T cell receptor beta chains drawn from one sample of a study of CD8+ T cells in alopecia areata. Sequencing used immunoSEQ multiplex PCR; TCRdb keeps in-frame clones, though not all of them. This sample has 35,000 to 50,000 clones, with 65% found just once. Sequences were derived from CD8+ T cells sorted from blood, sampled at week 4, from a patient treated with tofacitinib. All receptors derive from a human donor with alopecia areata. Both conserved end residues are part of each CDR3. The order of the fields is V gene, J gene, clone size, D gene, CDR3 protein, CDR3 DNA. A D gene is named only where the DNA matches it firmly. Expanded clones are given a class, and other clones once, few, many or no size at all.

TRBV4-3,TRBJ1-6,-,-,CASSQDRRAPLHF,TGCGCCAGCAGCCAAGATCGCCGGGCACCCCTCCACTTT
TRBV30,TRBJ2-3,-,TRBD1,CAWGGQSGTDTQYF,TGTGCCTGGGGGGGACAGTCAGGCACAGATACGCAGTATTTT
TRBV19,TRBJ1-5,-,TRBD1,CASSSTATGRYQPQHF,TGTGCCAGTAGTTCCACCGCGACAGGGCGGTATCAGCCCCAGCATTTT
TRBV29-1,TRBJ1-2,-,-,CSVGTGANYGYTF,TGCAGCGTTGGAACAGGAGCTAACTATGGCTACACCTTC
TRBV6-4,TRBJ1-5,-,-,CASSPGINQPQHF,TGTGCCAGCAGCCCAGGGATAAATCAGCCCCAGCATTTT
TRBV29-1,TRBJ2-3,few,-,CSVLLADTQYF,TGCAGCGTTCTTTTAGCAGATACGCAGTATTTT
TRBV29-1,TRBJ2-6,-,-,CSVGRDSLSGANVLTF,TGCAGCGTTGGGAGGGATAGTCTGTCTGGGGCCAACGTCCTGACTTTC
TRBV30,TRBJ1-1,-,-,CALTAMNTEAFF,TGTGCCTTGACAGCAATGAACACTGAAGCTTTCTTT
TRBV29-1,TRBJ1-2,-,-,CSVAGANYGYTF,TGCAGCGTTGCAGGGGCCAACTATGGCTACACCTTC
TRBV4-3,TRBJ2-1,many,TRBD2,CASSQDGAGVYNEQFF,TGCGCCAGCAGCCAAGATGGGGCGGGGGTGTACAATGAGCAGTTCTTC
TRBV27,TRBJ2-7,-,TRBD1,CASSLRTGSYEQYF,TGTGCCAGCAGTTTGAGGACAGGCTCCTACGAGCAGTACTTC
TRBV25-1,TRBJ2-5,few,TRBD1,CASHQTGGETQYF,TGTGCCAGCCATCAGACAGGGGGAGAGACCCAGTACTTC
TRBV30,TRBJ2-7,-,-,CAWSVGRGLYEQYF,TGTGCCTGGAGTGTCGGCAGGGGACTCTACGAGCAGTACTTC
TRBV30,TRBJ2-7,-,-,CAWSVRVYEQYF,TGTGCCTGGAGTGTCAGGGTCTACGAGCAGTACTTC
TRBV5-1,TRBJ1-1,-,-,CASRIDPRTANTEAFF,TGCGCCAGCAGAATCGATCCCCGGACAGCTAACACTGAAGCTTTCTTT
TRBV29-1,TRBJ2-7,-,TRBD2,CSVTPGGLYEQYF,TGCAGCGTCACCCCGGGGGGGTTGTACGAGCAGTACTTC
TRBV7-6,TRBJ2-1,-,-,CASSSTGRSYNEQFF,TGTGCCAGCAGCTCCACGGGGCGCTCCTACAATGAGCAGTTCTTC
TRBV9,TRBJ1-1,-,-,CASSGTDDTEAFF,TGTGCCAGCAGTGGGACGGACGACACTGAAGCTTTCTTT
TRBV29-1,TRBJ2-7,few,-,CSVVTDYEQYF,TGCAGCGTTGTTACAGACTACGAGCAGTACTTC
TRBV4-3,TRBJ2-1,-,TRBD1,CASSQDRGVYNEQFF,TGCGCCAGCAGCCAGGACAGGGGAGTCTACAATGAGCAGTTCTTC
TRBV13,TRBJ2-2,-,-,CASSLRGRELFF,TGTGCCAGCAGCTTAAGGGGAAGGGAGCTGTTTTTT
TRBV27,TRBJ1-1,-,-,CASRTNTEAFF,TGTGCCAGCAGGACGAACACTGAAGCTTTCTTT
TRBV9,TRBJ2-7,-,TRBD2,CASSSGLAVYEQYF,TGTGCCAGCAGCTCGGGACTAGCGGTCTACGAGCAGTACTTC
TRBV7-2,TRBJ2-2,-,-,CASSPATGELFF,TGTGCCAGCAGTCCAGCCACCGGGGAGCTGTTTTTT
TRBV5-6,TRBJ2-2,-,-,CASSRAGRWELFF,TGTGCCAGCAGCCGCGCAGGTCGGTGGGAGCTGTTTTTT
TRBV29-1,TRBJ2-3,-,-,CSVAYPDRRDTQYF,TGCAGCGTTGCGTACCCGGACCGACGAGATACGCAGTATTTT
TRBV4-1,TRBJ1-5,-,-,CASSQERGGNQPQHF,TGCGCCAGCAGCCAAGAGAGGGGTGGGAATCAGCCCCAGCATTTT
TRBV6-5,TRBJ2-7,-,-,CATNPGQTLSYEQYF,TGTGCCACCAATCCTGGACAGACCCTCTCCTACGAGCAGTACTTC
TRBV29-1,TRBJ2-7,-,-,CSVEAGDYEQYF,TGCAGCGTTGAGGCAGGGGACTACGAGCAGTACTTC
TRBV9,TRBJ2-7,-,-,CASSAPSQVEQYF,TGTGCCAGCAGCGCCCCGAGTCAGGTCGAGCAGTACTTC
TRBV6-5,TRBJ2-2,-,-,CASSYGGQNTGELFF,TGTGCCAGCAGTTACGGCGGTCAGAACACCGGGGAGCTGTTTTTT
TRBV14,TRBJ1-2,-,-,CASSQPGQQYGYTF,TGTGCCAGCAGCCAACCGGGACAACAATATGGCTACACCTTC
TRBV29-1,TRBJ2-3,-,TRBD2,CSVTSGGATDTQYF,TGCAGCGTAACTAGCGGGGGGGCAACGGATACGCAGTATTTT
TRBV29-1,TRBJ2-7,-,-,CSVVSEVYEQYF,TGCAGCGTTGTCTCGGAAGTCTACGAGCAGTACTTC
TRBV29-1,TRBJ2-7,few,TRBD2,CSVELAGVWAYEQYF,TGCAGCGTTGAACTAGCGGGGGTTTGGGCCTACGAGCAGTACTTC
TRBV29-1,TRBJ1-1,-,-,CSVPGGAGAEAFF,TGCAGCGTCCCGGGGGGGGCGGGCGCTGAAGCTTTCTTT
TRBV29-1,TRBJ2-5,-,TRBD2,CSVAGLAGGSLTETQYF,TGCAGCGTTGCAGGACTAGCGGGGGGTAGCCTGACAGAGACCCAGTACTTC
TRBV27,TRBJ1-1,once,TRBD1,CASRRQGATEAFF,TGTGCCAGCAGAAGACAGGGGGCTACTGAAGCTTTCTTT
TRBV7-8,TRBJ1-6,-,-,CASSALRDSPLHF,TGTGCCAGCAGCGCTCTCCGGGATTCACCCCTCCACTTT
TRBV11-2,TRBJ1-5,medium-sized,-,CASSLSPSQPQHF,TGTGCCAGCAGCTTAAGTCCATCTCAGCCCCAGCATTTT
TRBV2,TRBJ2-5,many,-,CASSPGDWETQYF,TGTGCCAGCAGTCCAGGGGATTGGGAGACCCAGTACTTC
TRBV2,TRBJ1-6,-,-,CASRAGPGNSPLHF,TGTGCCAGCAGAGCCGGGCCGGGGAATTCACCCCTCCACTTT
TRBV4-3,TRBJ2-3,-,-,CASSQDYELTDTQYF,TGCGCCAGCAGCCAGGACTACGAACTCACAGATACGCAGTATTTT
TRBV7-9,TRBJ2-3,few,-,CASRTPSNTDTQYF,TGTGCCAGCAGGACCCCGAGTAACACAGATACGCAGTATTTT
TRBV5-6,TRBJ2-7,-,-,CASSLVGNEQYF,TGTGCCAGCAGCTTGGTAGGAAACGAGCAGTACTTC
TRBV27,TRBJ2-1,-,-,CASSPPLRADFANEQFF,TGTGCCAGCAGTCCCCCATTGCGGGCGGACTTTGCGAATGAGCAGTTCTTC
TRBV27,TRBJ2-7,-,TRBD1,CASSPGTGVGEQYF,TGTGCCAGCAGTCCTGGGACAGGGGTGGGTGAGCAGTACTTC
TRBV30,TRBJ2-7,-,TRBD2,CAWSYPGGGISYEQYF,TGTGCCTGGAGTTATCCCGGCGGGGGTATCTCCTACGAGCAGTACTTC
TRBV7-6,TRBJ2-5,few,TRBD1,CASSSNNLRTGGQEETQYF,TGTGCCAGCAGCTCCAACAACCTTAGGACAGGGGGCCAGGAAGAGACCCAGTACTTC
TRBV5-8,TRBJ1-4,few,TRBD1,CASSLGQANEKLFF,TGTGCCAGCAGCTTAGGACAGGCGAACGAAAAACTGTTTTTT
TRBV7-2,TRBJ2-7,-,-,CASSLGLGSSYEQYF,TGTGCCAGCAGCTTAGGCTTGGGCAGCTCCTACGAGCAGTACTTC
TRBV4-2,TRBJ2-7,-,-,CASSRGGEQYF,TGTGCCAGCAGCCGCGGAGGGGAGCAGTACTTC